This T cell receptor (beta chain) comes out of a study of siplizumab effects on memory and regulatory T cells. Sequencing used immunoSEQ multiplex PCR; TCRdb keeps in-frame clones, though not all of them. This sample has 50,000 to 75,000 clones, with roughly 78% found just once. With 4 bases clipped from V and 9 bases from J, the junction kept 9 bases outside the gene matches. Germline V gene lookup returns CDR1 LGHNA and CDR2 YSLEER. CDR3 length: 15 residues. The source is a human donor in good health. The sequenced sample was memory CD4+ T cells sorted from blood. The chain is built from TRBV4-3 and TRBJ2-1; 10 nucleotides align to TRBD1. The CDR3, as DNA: TGCGCCAGCAGCCGAACCGGGACAGGGGAGGGTGAGCAGTTCTTC. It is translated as CASSRTGTGEGEQFF.